These 8 T cell receptor beta chains were all obtained from the same sample, sequenced in a study of shared clonotypes between healthy human individuals. Repertoires were generated with immunoSEQ multiplex PCR, while TCRdb's copy carries only in-frame clones and drops some. The sample includes 1.5 million to 1.9 million clones, roughly 98% seen only once; the top ten take around 0.45%. Input material: naive CD4+ T cells sorted from blood. Subset reported: CD45RA+ positively selected. Every receptor here comes from a man aged 30-40 years in good health.

The V gene is TRBV4-2, the J gene TRBJ2-7, with D maybe TRBD1 (5 bases). The germline gives CDR1 LGHNA, CDR2 YNFKEQ. The V end lost 0 bases, the J end lost 2 bases, and 11 bases lay between the germline ends. The CDR3 sequence is 15 residues long. The CDR3 spells CASSQEQGSPYEQYF. In DNA, the CDR3 is TGTGCCAGCAGCCAAGAGCAGGGATCCCCCTACGAGCAGTACTTC.

The rearrangement uses TRBV6-1 and TRBJ2-3; unclear D gene. Germline V gene data show CDR1 as MNHNS and CDR2 as SASEGT. The CDR3 runs 13 residues. The V end was cut by 2 bases, the J end by 2 bases, with 5 bases between. The CDR3 DNA follows: TGTGCCAGCAGTGAAACTTTCACAGATACGCAGTATTTT. It yields the protein CASSETFTDTQYF.

The rearrangement links TRBV9 to TRBJ2-3; tentatively, D is TRBD2 (6 bases). The CDR3 extends over 14 amino acids. Germline assignment: CDR1 SGDLS and CDR2 YYNGEE. Trimming pared 0 bases from V and 3 bases from J, leaving 8 bases between. The CDR3 DNA follows: TGTGCCAGCAGCGTAGCGACTAGAACAGATACGCAGTATTTT. Translation gives CASSVATRTDTQYF.

This chain connects TRBV18 to TRBJ2-7; 9 positions match TRBD2. This CDR3 is 15 amino acids long. Trimming removed 3 bases from V and 6 bases from J; junction bases left unmatched: 9. The germline gives CDR1 KGHSH, CDR2 LQKENI. Here the CDR3 reads CASSPYAGGPSEQYF. CDR3 coding DNA: TGTGCCAGCTCACCCTATGCGGGAGGGCCGAGCGAGCAGTACTTC.

The chain is built from TRBV27 and TRBJ2-3; unclear D gene. The V gene's germline CDR1 is MNHEY and CDR2 SMNVEV (reference sequence). Deletions cut 3 bases from V and 5 bases from J, with 12 bases between. CDR3 size: 14 residues. This CDR3 reads CASSLTPWRDTQYF. The CDR3 DNA reads TGTGCCAGCAGTTTGACCCCTTGGCGAGATACGCAGTATTTT.

The chain combines TRBV28 with TRBJ2-5; TRBD2 agrees at 7 bases. The V gene's germline CDR1 is MDHEN and CDR2 SYDVKM. The trim removed 2 bases at V and 3 bases at J, leaving 9 bases unmatched. The length of the CDR3 is 16 residues. The CDR3 DNA reads TGTGCCAGCAGTTTACGCGGACGACTAGCTGAAGAGACCCAGTACTTC. This sequence encodes CASSLRGRLAEETQYF.

As regards this clone: Other DNA sequences within the sample encode an identical CDR3. V and J are TRBV18 and TRBJ1-2, with a possible D match to TRBD1 (6 bases). Per germline, CDR1 KGHSH and CDR2 LQKENI. V was clipped by 3 bases and J by 1 base, with 9 bases between them. The CDR3 consists of 14 residues. The CDR3 DNA is TGTGCCAGCTCACCTGACAGGTTTAACTATGGCTACACCTTC. Its protein is CASSPDRFNYGYTF.

This sequence joins TRBV27 and TRBJ2-7, with a weak D call TRBD2 (5 bases). This CDR3 is 15 amino acids long. The germline CDR1 and CDR2 sequences are MNHEY and SMNVEV (reference sequence). V gave up 1 base and J gave up 7 bases, with 17 bases separating them. CDR3 amino acids: CASSLLGSPSQEQYF. Written as DNA, the CDR3 is TGTGCCAGCAGTTTATTAGGGAGCCCAAGTCAGGAGCAGTACTTC.